The 16 T cell receptor beta chains listed next were all sequenced from one sample in a study of control samples from healthy donors and cancer patients. Profiling relied on immunoSEQ multiplex PCR, and the TCRdb table lists in-frame clones only, not all of them. The table has roughly 49,000 clones, about 88% seen once; the top ten hold approximately 40%. The source material was PBMCs. These receptors all stem from a man aged 50-60 years with head and neck cancer.

The chain employs TRBV28 and TRBJ1-1; TRBD1 might be the D (5 bases). Germline-derived CDR1 and CDR2 are MDHEN and SYDVKM. The CDR3 sequence is 15 residues long. Deletions cut 7 bases from V and 2 bases from J, with 17 bases between. In DNA form, the CDR3 reads TGTGCCAGCACCCCTTCAGAGGGGTATAACACTGAAGCTTTCTTT. Its protein is CASTPSEGYNTEAFF.

This sequence joins TRBV28 and TRBJ2-7; D not certain. V gave up 6 bases and J gave up 4 bases, with 16 bases separating them. This CDR3 contains 14 residues. The germline V gene encodes CDR1 MDHEN and CDR2 SYDVKM. The CDR3 region has the DNA TGTGCCAGCAGCCCGAGCCAATTCGGGTACGAGCAGTACTTC. Amino acids: CASSPSQFGYEQYF.

The rearrangement uses TRBV7-2 and TRBJ1-3; D call uncertain. CDR3 length: 16 residues. V was trimmed by 5 bases and J by 0 bases, leaving 14 bases between them. Germline V lookup: CDR1 SGHTA, CDR2 FQGNSA. This chain's CDR3 is CASSTQTGRSGNTIYF. As DNA, the CDR3 is TGTGCCAGCAGCACTCAGACGGGCCGCTCTGGAAACACCATATATTTT.

The chain is built from TRBV7-2 and TRBJ2-6; tentative D call: TRBD1 (5 bases). Germline CDR1 is SGHTA and CDR2 is FQGNSA. There are 17 residues in the CDR3. Trimming cost V 1 base and J 0 bases, with 10 bases left between them. The CDR3 DNA sequence: TGTGCCAGCAGCTTAGTTTCAGGGAACTCTGGGGCCAACGTCCTGACTTTC. Its protein product is CASSLVSGNSGANVLTF.

The chain has TRBV10-3 and TRBJ2-7; TRBD1 aligns across 7 bases. After removal of 4 bases from V and 5 bases from J, the junction contained 2 bases not matched to a gene. From germline, CDR1 is ENHRY and CDR2 SYGVKD. The CDR3 contains 12 residues. CDR3 nucleotide sequence: TGTGCCATCAGTGTAGGGGGCAACGAGCAGTACTTC. Its translation is CAISVGGNEQYF.

The gene calls are TRBV12-5 and TRBJ1-5; possible D gene TRBD1, 6 bases. V was pared by 6 bases and J by 5 bases, with 11 bases between. Looked up from germline, CDR1 is LGHNT and CDR2 is FRNRAP. The CDR3 covers 13 residues. This CDR3 reads CASGTTGHQPQHF. CDR3 DNA: TGTGCTAGTGGCACCACAGGGCATCAGCCCCAGCATTTT.

This sequence joins TRBV11-2 and TRBJ2-1; 8 nucleotides agree with TRBD1. The CDR3 consists of 13 residues. Germline CDR1 SGHAT, CDR2 FQNNGV. V shed 5 bases and J 10 bases; nucleotides not matched to a gene: 7. The CDR3 loop reads CASSTAGGGEQFF. The CDR3 region has the DNA TGTGCCAGCAGCACGGCAGGGGGCGGGGAGCAGTTCTTC.

V usage is TRBV7-9 and J usage is TRBJ2-5; D is possibly TRBD1 (6 bases). Germline V CDR1 and CDR2: SEHNR, FQNEAQ (reference sequence). This CDR3 region has 14 residues. V was clipped by 1 base and J by 1 base, with 7 bases between them. CDR3 in DNA: TGTGCCAGCAGCTTAGGCAGGGGCCAAGAGACCCAGTACTTC. Its translation is CASSLGRGQETQYF.

The chain carries TRBV5-1 and TRBJ1-2, with unresolved D. The V end lost 4 bases, the J end lost 8 bases, and 18 bases lay between the germline ends. This CDR3 is built from 14 residues. Germline assignment: CDR1 SGHRS and CDR2 YFSETQ. CDR3 in amino acids: CASSPGAAEGGYTF. In nucleotides, the CDR3 is TGCGCCAGCAGCCCGGGTGCGGCAGAAGGAGGCTACACCTTC.

The DNA of the CDR3 is TGTGCCACCAGTGATTCCTCCTGGGGCCGGGAGCTGTTTTTT. This gives the protein CATSDSSWGRELFF. V is TRBV24-1 and J is TRBJ2-2; maybe TRBD1 (5 bases). The CDR3 runs to 14 residues. Germline CDR1 KGHDR, CDR2 SFDVKD. V lost 2 bases and J lost 9, with 12 bases in between.

V usage is TRBV5-5 and J usage is TRBJ2-1; D may be TRBD1 (5 bases). V was trimmed by 0 bases and J by 4 bases, leaving 5 bases between them. Per the germline V gene, CDR1 is SGHKS and CDR2 is YYEKEE (reference sequence). This CDR3 region has 13 residues. CDR3 bases: TGTGCCAGCAGCTTGGGACAGTACAATGAGCAGTTCTTC. This encodes CASSLGQYNEQFF.

This clone occurred once. The rearrangement joins TRBV28 to TRBJ2-3; 10 bases align to TRBD2. The CDR3 runs to 15 residues. Germline V gene sequence: CDR1 MDHEN, CDR2 SYDVKM. Trimming at V came to 5 bases and at J to 6 bases, leaving 8 bases not matched to a gene. CDR3: CASSLLLAGEDTQYF. In DNA form, the CDR3 reads TGTGCCAGCAGTCTCCTGCTAGCGGGGGAGGATACGCAGTATTTT.

The sample holds one count of this clone. V usage is TRBV15 and J usage is TRBJ2-5; D gene unclear. Germline-derived CDR1 and CDR2 are LNHNV and YYDKDF (reference sequence). The CDR3 length is 11 residues. The V and J ends lost 5 bases and 4 bases respectively, with 5 bases between them. As DNA, the CDR3 is TGTGCCACCAGCGCACGAGAGACCCAGTACTTC. Amino acid sequence: CATSARETQYF.

V usage is TRBV28 and J usage is TRBJ2-5, with 7 bases fitting TRBD1. The ends lost 6 bases at V and 4 bases at J; junction bases unmatched: 11. The CDR3 sequence is 15 residues long. Per germline, CDR1 MDHEN and CDR2 SYDVKM. The CDR3 sequence is CASRMTGRFGETQYF. The CDR3 nucleotides read TGTGCCAGCAGGATGACAGGGCGTTTTGGAGAGACCCAGTACTTC.

This sequence joins TRBV18 and TRBJ2-7; D ambiguous. This CDR3 region has 11 residues. V was clipped by 3 bases and J by 5 bases, with 5 bases between them. Germline CDR1 is KGHSH and CDR2 is LQKENI. The CDR3 DNA sequence: TGTGCCAGCTCACCCGGCCACGAGCAGTACTTC. Protein sequence: CASSPGHEQYF.

The chain recombines TRBV30 with TRBJ2-5, with D maybe TRBD1 (5 bases). CDR3 length: 11 residues. The germline CDR1 and CDR2 sequences are GTSNPN and SVGIG (reference sequence). Written as DNA, the CDR3 is TGTGCTTCACAGGCCCAGGAGACCCAGTACTTC. Its protein product is CASQAQETQYF.